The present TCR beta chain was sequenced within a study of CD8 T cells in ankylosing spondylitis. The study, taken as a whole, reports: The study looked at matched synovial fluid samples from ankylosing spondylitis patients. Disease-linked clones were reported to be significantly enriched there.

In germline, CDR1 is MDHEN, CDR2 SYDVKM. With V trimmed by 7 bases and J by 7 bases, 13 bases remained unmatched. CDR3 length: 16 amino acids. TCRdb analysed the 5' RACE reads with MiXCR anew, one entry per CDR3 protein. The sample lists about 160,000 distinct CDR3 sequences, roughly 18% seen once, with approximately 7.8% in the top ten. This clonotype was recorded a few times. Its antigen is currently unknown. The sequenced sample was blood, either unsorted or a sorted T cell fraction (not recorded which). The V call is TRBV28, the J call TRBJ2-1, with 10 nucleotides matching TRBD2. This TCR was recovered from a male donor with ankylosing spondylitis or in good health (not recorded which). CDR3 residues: CASTLRASGSKNEQFF. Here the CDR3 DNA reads TGTGCCAGCACCCTACGGGCTAGCGGGAGCAAGAATGAGCAGTTCTTC.